Following are 26 T cell receptor beta chains from one sample sequenced in a study of CD8 T cells in Susac syndrome. RNA, at about 0.45 to 1 ug, was reverse transcribed with random hexamers. Via MiXCR, TCRdb re-called the immunoSEQ multiplex PCR reads, giving one row per CDR3 protein. The sample includes 100,000 to 150,000 distinct CDR3 sequences, about 94% of them seen just once. The sample comprised CD4+ T cells from PBMCs. The source is a human donor in good health.

The CDR3 sequence: CSVGRAGGPTDTQYF. CDR3 bases: TGCAGCGTTGGGAGGGCGGGAGGGCCAACAGATACGCAGTATTTT. J is TRBJ2-3 and V is TRBV29-1; 9 nucleotides align to TRBD2. The CDR3 is made up of 15 amino acids. Germline loops: CDR1 SQVTM, CDR2 ANQGSEA. The V and J ends lost 4 bases and 3 bases, in that order; junction bases with no gene match: 8.

The chain couples TRBV20-1 to TRBJ1-1; unclear D gene. Germline V gene data show CDR1 as DFQATT and CDR2 as SNEGSKA (reference sequence). V was shortened by 4 bases and J by 6 bases, with 9 bases between the two germline ends. The length of the CDR3 is 11 residues. CDR3 DNA: TGCAGTGCTAAGGTTAGGGCTGAAGCTTTCTTT. The encoded protein is CSAKVRAEAFF.

The V gene is TRBV12-3 or TRBV12-4, the J gene TRBJ2-2; D unresolved. The germline V and J ends were trimmed by 6 bases and 9 bases, with 11 bases remaining between them. The CDR3 covers 12 residues. CDR3 protein: CASSPTTRELFF. CDR3 in DNA: TGTGCCAGCAGCCCGACAACCCGGGAGCTGTTTTTT.

Regarding this clonotype: Germline and junction disagree at one end, which may indicate a read error. This chain joins TRBV18 and TRBJ2-7; a possible D gene is TRBD2 (6 bases). This CDR3 has 13 amino acids. The V gene's germline CDR1 is KGHSH and CDR2 LQKENI. CDR3 nucleotides: TGTGCCAGCTCACCAGGGGGAGGCTACGAGCAGCACTTC. The encoded protein is CASSPGGGYEQHF.

The genes are TRBV5-4 and TRBJ2-2; TRBD2 matches 12 bases. Germline CDR1 and CDR2: SGHNT and YYREEE (reference sequence). Trimming took 4 bases from V and 6 from J; bases not matched to a gene: 10. The CDR3 runs 17 residues. CDR3 residues: CASSATSGSAGAGELFF. CDR3 DNA sequence: TGTGCCAGCAGCGCGACTAGCGGGAGCGCGGGGGCCGGGGAGCTGTTTTTT.

This chain uses TRBV6-2 or TRBV6-3 with TRBJ2-1; TRBD2 aligns across 15 bases. The CDR3 is made up of 15 amino acids. CDR1 MNHEY and CDR2 SVGEGT come from the germline V gene. V lost 4 bases to trimming and J lost 6 bases; unmatched junction nucleotides: 1. Here the CDR3 DNA reads TGTGCCAGCAGTTTGGGACTAGCGGGAGGCAATGAGCAGTTCTTC. Its protein is CASSLGLAGGNEQFF.

The gene calls are TRBV5-1 and TRBJ2-5; no clear D. The CDR3 totals 14 residues. Trimming took off 1 base at V and 2 bases at J, with 9 bases between the two ends. Germline values: CDR1 SGHRS, CDR2 YFSETQ. The CDR3 here is CASSLHSRQETQYF. As DNA, the CDR3 is TGCGCCAGCAGCTTGCATTCCAGGCAAGAGACCCAGTACTTC.

The CDR3: CASSNLGSYEQYF. In DNA, the CDR3 is TGTGCCAGCAGTAACCTCGGGAGCTACGAGCAGTACTTC. The chain couples TRBV28 to TRBJ2-7, with D possibly matching TRBD2 (6 bases). V lost 5 bases, J lost 3 bases, and 11 bases lay in between. This CDR3 contains 13 residues. Germline V gene sequence: CDR1 MDHEN, CDR2 SYDVKM. Full variable domain (rest looked up from reference TRBV28 and TRBJ2-7): DVKVTQSSRYLVKRTGEKVFLECVQDMDHENMFWYRQDPGLGLRLIYFSYDVKMKEKGDIPEGYSVSREKKERFSLILESASTNQTSMYLCASSNLGSYEQYFGPGTRLTVT.

The V call is TRBV7-2, the J call TRBJ2-4; TRBD2 might be the D (5 bases). This CDR3 region has 15 residues. V was trimmed by 1 base and J by 6 bases, leaving 13 bases between them. The germline V gene has CDR1 SGHTA and CDR2 FQGNSA. The DNA for the CDR3 is TGTGCCAGCAGCTTAGGTCTCCCTGAGGGAAACATTCAGTACTTC. Translating it yields CASSLGLPEGNIQYF.

This clonotype was seen just once. The chain has TRBV2 and TRBJ2-7; D unclear. This CDR3 is 12 amino acids long. The V end lost 8 bases, the J end lost 6 bases, and 14 bases lay between the germline ends. The germline CDR1 and CDR2 sequences are SNHLY and FYNNEI. The CDR3 spells CASRQRNSEQYF. CDR3 DNA sequence: TGTGCCAGCCGCCAAAGGAACTCCGAGCAGTACTTC. The full variable domain, with the rest looked up from reference TRBV2 and TRBJ2-7, is EPEVTQTPSHQVTQMGQEVILRCVPISNHLYFYWYRQILGQKVEFLVSFYNNEISEKSEIFDDQFSVERPDGSNFTLKIRSTKLEDSAMYFCASRQRNSEQYFGPGTRLTVT.

The chain couples TRBV5-1 to TRBJ2-3; the D gene is possibly TRBD1 (5 bases). The CDR3 is 11 amino acids. CDR1 is SGHRS and CDR2 is YFSETQ in the germline V gene. Trimming removed 5 bases at V and 10 bases at J, with 11 bases between. CDR3 sequence: CASREQGAQYF. The CDR3 DNA follows: TGCGCCAGCAGGGAACAAGGGGCGCAGTATTTT.

CDR3 sequence: CASSLADFMNRGYEQYF. The CDR3 coding sequence is TGTGCCAGCAGTTTAGCCGATTTTATGAACAGGGGCTACGAGCAGTACTTC. V is TRBV12-3 or TRBV12-4 and J is TRBJ2-7; 7 bases are shared with TRBD1. V lost 0 bases, J lost 3 bases, and 11 bases stayed unmatched. CDR3 size: 17 residues.

The J gene is TRBJ2-7, the V gene TRBV7-9, with D unclear. V was cut by 5 bases and J by 10 bases, with 15 bases left in between. This CDR3 comprises 12 residues. Germline CDR1 and CDR2: SEHNR and FQNEAQ (reference sequence). DNA of the CDR3: TGTGCCAGCAGCCTTAGGTGGGCGGCACAGTACTTC. Translation: CASSLRWAAQYF. Complete variable domain (other parts from reference TRBV7-9 and TRBJ2-7): DTGVSQNPRHKITKRGQNVTFRCDPISEHNRLYWYRQTLGQGPEFLTYFQNEAQLEKSRLLSDRFSAERPKGSFSTLEIQRTEQGDSAMYLCASSLRWAAQYFGPGTRLTVT.

This chain uses TRBV30 with TRBJ2-5, with D uncertain. The CDR3 contains 13 residues. Trimming pared 0 bases from V and 5 bases from J, leaving 10 bases between. Germline V gene lookup returns CDR1 GTSNPN and CDR2 SVGIG (reference sequence). The CDR3 DNA sequence: TGTGCCTGGAGTGTACAAGTGACGGAGACCCAGTACTTC. Encoded protein: CAWSVQVTETQYF.

J is TRBJ1-1 and V is TRBV29-1; 8 positions match TRBD1. Trimming took 4 bases from V and 3 from J; bases not matched to a gene: 7. From germline, CDR1 is SQVTM and CDR2 ANQGSEA. The CDR3 consists of 14 residues. The CDR3 nucleotides read TGCAGCGTTGTCAGAACAGGGGGGGACACTGAAGCTTTCTTT. Amino acids: CSVVRTGGDTEAFF.

This chain uses TRBV20-1 with TRBJ1-1; 7 positions agree with TRBD1. CDR3 length: 14 amino acids. J was trimmed by 0 bases and V by 3 bases; bases with no gene match: 4. Germline assignment: CDR1 DFQATT and CDR2 SNEGSKA (reference sequence). DNA for the CDR3: TGCAGTGCTAGCTGGGACAGAGTGAACACTGAAGCTTTCTTT. Translated: CSASWDRVNTEAFF.

V gene TRBV20-1 combines with J gene TRBJ2-2; D perhaps matches TRBD2 (6 bases). This CDR3 is built from 14 residues. Germline-derived CDR1 and CDR2 are DFQATT and SNEGSKA (reference sequence). The V and J ends lost 6 bases and 0 bases respectively, with 11 bases between them. DNA of the CDR3: TGCAGTGCCATCGGGACTGCGAACACCGGGGAGCTGTTTTTT. Protein: CSAIGTANTGELFF.

The chain is built from TRBV7-9 and TRBJ2-5; unclear D gene. This CDR3 is built from 17 residues. CDR1 is SEHNR and CDR2 is FQNEAQ in the germline V gene (reference sequence). The V and J ends lost 0 bases and 4 bases respectively, with 18 bases between them. The CDR3 is CASSLAYGLTVVETQYF. CDR3 nucleotide sequence: TGTGCCAGCAGCTTAGCTTATGGCCTTACGGTTGTAGAGACCCAGTACTTC. Looking up the rest from reference TRBV7-9 and TRBJ2-5 gives the full variable domain: DTGVSQNPRHKITKRGQNVTFRCDPISEHNRLYWYRQTLGQGPEFLTYFQNEAQLEKSRLLSDRFSAERPKGSFSTLEIQRTEQGDSAMYLCASSLAYGLTVVETQYFGPGTRLLVL.

The rearrangement uses TRBV4-1 and TRBJ2-7; 8 nucleotides match TRBD1. The CDR3 runs 16 residues. Germline V gene data show CDR1 as MGHRA and CDR2 as YSYEKL. The V gene end was trimmed by 0 bases and the J gene end by 2 bases; junction bases not matched to a gene: 6. As DNA, the CDR3 is TGCGCCAGCAGCCAAGATAGGACAGGGCGGACCTACGAGCAGTACTTC. Its translation: CASSQDRTGRTYEQYF.

This clonotype was picked up one time. The chain couples TRBV6-5 to TRBJ2-5; D is unresolved. The CDR3 is made up of 15 amino acids. Per the germline V gene, CDR1 is MNHEY and CDR2 is SVGAGI. V lost 0 bases to trimming and J lost 3 bases, with 11 bases between them. As DNA, the CDR3 is TGTGCCAGCAGTTACTCACACGGACCAAAAGAGACCCAGTACTTC. Translating it yields CASSYSHGPKETQYF.

The chain uses TRBV5-6 and TRBJ1-2; the D is unclear. The length of the CDR3 is 15 residues. The germline gives CDR1 SGHDT, CDR2 YYEEEE. Trimming removed 3 bases at V and 0 bases at J, with 12 bases between. CDR3 sequence (DNA): TGTGCCAGCAGCTCCCTTGTTGGAACTAACTATGGCTACACCTTC. It translates to CASSSLVGTNYGYTF.

The rearrangement joins TRBV6-5 to TRBJ2-1, with no clear D. V lost 5 bases and J lost 4, with 12 bases in between. The CDR3 is 14 residues long. Germline lookup yields CDR1 MNHEY and CDR2 SVGAGI. The CDR3 loop reads CASSAPDFYNEQFF. The CDR3 bases are TGTGCCAGCAGTGCCCCCGACTTTTACAATGAGCAGTTCTTC.

The chain has TRBV5-4 and TRBJ2-1; a weak D match, TRBD2 (6 bases). CDR3 length: 16 amino acids. V lost 4 bases to trimming and J lost 0 bases, with 14 bases between them. The germline V gene has CDR1 SGHNT and CDR2 YYREEE (reference sequence). DNA of the CDR3: TGTGCCAGCAGCCCCCGGGTAGCGGTCTCCTACAATGAGCAGTTCTTC. Translated, it gives CASSPRVAVSYNEQFF.

The chain is built from TRBV5-6 and TRBJ2-5; 8 nucleotides line up with TRBD2. V shed 3 bases and J 5 bases; nucleotides not matched to a gene: 9. In germline, CDR1 is SGHDT, CDR2 YYEEEE. The CDR3 is made up of 15 amino acids. The CDR3 protein is CASSYPAGVLETQYF. CDR3 DNA sequence: TGTGCCAGCAGCTACCCAGCGGGAGTCTTGGAGACCCAGTACTTC.

This clonotype was found a few times. V usage is TRBV29-1 and J usage is TRBJ2-4; D is possibly TRBD1 or TRBD2 (6 bases each). Germline CDR1 and CDR2: SQVTM and ANQGSEA. The V and J ends lost 4 bases and 1 base respectively, with 26 bases between them. The CDR3 has 19 amino acids. The CDR3, as DNA: TGCAGCGTTGCCCCCTTCGGTACGGGAGCAGGGGACGCCAAAAACATTCAGTACTTC. The encoded protein is CSVAPFGTGAGDAKNIQYF.

The J gene is TRBJ2-1, the V gene TRBV2, with TRBD2 as a possible D gene (6 bases). The CDR3 is 11 amino acids. Trimming shortened V by 10 bases and J by 5 bases, and 9 bases separated the two germline ends. Per the germline V gene, CDR1 is SNHLY and CDR2 is FYNNEI. The DNA for the CDR3 is TGTGCCACCGGGAGAAACAATGAGCAGTTCTTC. Protein: CATGRNNEQFF. The complete variable domain, with remaining parts taken from reference TRBV2 and TRBJ2-1, reads EPEVTQTPSHQVTQMGQEVILRCVPISNHLYFYWYRQILGQKVEFLVSFYNNEISEKSEIFDDQFSVERPDGSNFTLKIRSTKLEDSAMYFCATGRNNEQFFGPGTRLTVL.